One sample yielded the 27 T cell receptor beta chains listed below, sequenced in a study of T-cell memory formation after mild COVID-19. TCRdb called the 5' RACE reads again in MiXCR, with one record for every CDR3 protein. This sample has about 430,000 distinct CDR3 sequences; approximately 18% occur once, and the top ten carry roughly 21%. Sample: PBMCs or a T cell subset sorted from them (not recorded which). These receptors all come from a man aged 18 to 30 who had mild COVID-19 (a few samples of this study predate the infection). Cell type and time point are not known.

The chain couples TRBV5-6 to TRBJ2-5, with 14 bases matching TRBD2. V shed 7 bases, J shed 5 bases, and the junction held 13 bases outside the gene matches. The CDR3 consists of 17 residues. Germline V gene sequence: CDR1 SGHDT, CDR2 YYEEEE. This chain's CDR3 is CASQDRKWTSGRETQYF. In DNA form, the CDR3 reads TGTGCCAGCCAGGACAGAAAATGGACTAGCGGGAGGGAGACCCAGTACTTC.

This chain links TRBV7-9 with TRBJ2-7; D remains unclear. Germline CDR1 SEHNR, CDR2 FQNEAQ (reference sequence). The CDR3 has 12 residues. Trimming pared 5 bases from V and 1 base from J, leaving 6 bases between. CDR3 residues: CASSVESYEQYF. The CDR3 DNA reads TGTGCCAGCAGCGTGGAATCCTACGAGCAGTACTTC.

CDR3 residues: CSAGGTSGGETQYF. The DNA of the CDR3 is TGCAGTGCTGGAGGGACTAGCGGGGGGGAGACCCAGTACTTC. The V and J genes are TRBV20-1 and TRBJ2-5; TRBD2 matches at 15 bases. Per germline, CDR1 DFQATT and CDR2 SNEGSKA (reference sequence). The J segment lost 5 bases and the V segment lost 5 bases, leaving 3 bases of the junction unmatched. The CDR3 consists of 14 residues.

This rearrangement joins TRBV6-4 to TRBJ2-3, with D unresolved. The CDR3 runs 14 residues. The V end lost 4 bases, the J end lost 0 bases, and 8 bases lay between the germline ends. Germline assignment: CDR1 MRHNA and CDR2 SNTAGT. The CDR3 is CASSATTSTDTQYF. In nucleotides, the CDR3 is TGTGCCAGCAGTGCGACGACTAGCACAGATACGCAGTATTTT.

The rearrangement uses TRBV6-6 and TRBJ2-2; D might be TRBD1 or TRBD2, each matching 6 bases. The V gene lost 5 bases and the J gene lost 4 bases, with 14 bases spanning the gap. This CDR3 has 15 residues. CDR1 and CDR2 (germline): MNHNY, SVGAGI (reference sequence). The CDR3, as DNA: TGTGCCAGCAGTACCGGGGGCCTTAGCACCGGGGAGCTGTTTTTT. Residues: CASSTGGLSTGELFF.

In this sample, this clonotype turned up a few times. The chain combines TRBV7-9 with TRBJ2-2; D is perhaps TRBD1 (5 bases). Per the germline V gene, CDR1 is SEHNR and CDR2 is FQNEAQ (reference sequence). The CDR3 extends over 15 amino acids. The V gene lost 3 bases and the J gene lost 3 bases, with 11 bases spanning the gap. The CDR3 here is CASSFKGWHTGELFF. CDR3 DNA: TGTGCCAGCAGCTTCAAGGGGTGGCACACCGGGGAGCTGTTTTTT.

V is TRBV12-3 or TRBV12-4 and J is TRBJ1-5, with D perhaps matching TRBD1 (6 bases). This CDR3 is 14 amino acids long. V was trimmed by 6 bases and J by 2 bases, leaving 11 bases between them. The CDR3 spells CASRRGGGNQPQHF. In DNA, the CDR3 is TGTGCCAGCAGAAGAGGGGGGGGCAATCAGCCCCAGCATTTT.

This clonotype showed up just once. This rearrangement joins TRBV6-2 or TRBV6-3 to TRBJ1-5; 7 positions agree with TRBD1. Germline V gene lookup returns CDR1 MNHEY and CDR2 SVGEGT. V was clipped by 2 bases and J by 6 bases; unmatched bases: 7. The CDR3 loop spans 15 amino acids. The CDR3 nucleotides read TGTGCCAGCAGTTACCACAGGGGTGGAGGTCAGCCCCAGCATTTT. It codes for CASSYHRGGGQPQHF.

This chain joins TRBV7-2 and TRBJ1-2; TRBD1 aligns across 7 bases. This CDR3 spans 14 amino acids. Losses at the gene ends were 5 bases for V and 4 bases for J; bases not matched to a gene: 7. Germline CDR1 SGHTA, CDR2 FQGNSA. In DNA, the CDR3 is TGTGCCAGCAGCCTGGGACAGTATACCTATGGCTACACCTTC. Its translation is CASSLGQYTYGYTF. The whole variable domain, remainder taken from reference TRBV7-2 and TRBJ1-2, is GAGVSQSPSNKVTEKGKDVELRCDPISGHTALYWYRQSLGQGLEFLIYFQGNSAPDKSGLPSDRFSAERTGGSVSTLTIQRTQQEDSAVYLCASSLGQYTYGYTFGSGTRLTVV.

The chain links TRBV7-2 to TRBJ1-1; D is unclear. V was clipped by 1 base and J by 3 bases, with 9 bases between them. The CDR3 sequence is 14 residues long. Germline values: CDR1 SGHTA, CDR2 FQGNSA. This chain's CDR3 is CASSLDRSYTEAFF. The CDR3 coding sequence is TGTGCCAGCAGCTTAGATAGGAGCTACACTGAAGCTTTCTTT. The full variable domain, its missing parts supplied by reference TRBV7-2 and TRBJ1-1, is GAGVSQSPSNKVTEKGKDVELRCDPISGHTALYWYRQSLGQGLEFLIYFQGNSAPDKSGLPSDRFSAERTGGSVSTLTIQRTQQEDSAVYLCASSLDRSYTEAFFGQGTRLTVV.

The chain couples TRBV7-9 to TRBJ1-2; 7 positions match TRBD1. J lost 6 bases, V lost 6 bases, and 7 bases had no gene match. The CDR3 spans 13 residues. Germline-derived CDR1 and CDR2 are SEHNR and FQNEAQ (reference sequence). The CDR3 sequence is CASRKTGMDGYTF. In DNA, the CDR3 is TGTGCCAGCAGGAAGACAGGGATGGATGGCTACACCTTC.

This clonotype occurred a few times. The chain recombines TRBV5-1 with TRBJ1-6; a weak D match, TRBD1 (5 bases). The CDR3 runs 14 residues. Germline CDR1 is SGHRS and CDR2 is YFSETQ. The V gene lost 0 bases and the J gene lost 7 bases, with 8 bases spanning the gap. Here the CDR3 reads CASSLGDANSPLHF. The DNA for the CDR3 is TGCGCCAGCAGCTTGGGGGACGCCAATTCACCCCTCCACTTT.

This clonotype was seen only a few times. This rearrangement joins TRBV11-2 to TRBJ2-5; 9 nucleotides align to TRBD2. Germline V gene lookup returns CDR1 SGHAT and CDR2 FQNNGV. The CDR3 loop spans 15 amino acids. The V segment lost 5 bases and the J segment 2 bases; nucleotides outside the gene matches: 6. CDR3 protein: CASSRTSVIQETQYF. In nucleotides, the CDR3 is TGTGCCAGCAGCCGGACTAGCGTTATTCAAGAGACCCAGTACTTC.

The CDR3 DNA sequence: TGTGCCAGCAGCCCAAAAGGGACTATGAACACCGGGGAGCTGTTTTTT. The encoded protein is CASSPKGTMNTGELFF. The chain links TRBV9 to TRBJ2-2; TRBD2 matches 7 bases. The germline V gene encodes CDR1 SGDLS and CDR2 YYNGEE. This CDR3 contains 16 residues. V shed 4 bases, J shed 1 base, and the junction held 7 bases outside the gene matches.

V gene TRBV7-2 combines with J gene TRBJ1-4; D not resolved. Trimming removed 5 bases at V and 3 bases at J, with 7 bases between. The length of the CDR3 is 13 residues. Per germline, CDR1 SGHTA and CDR2 FQGNSA. Here the CDR3 DNA reads TGTGCCAGCAGCAGAGGGCCTAATGAAAAACTGTTTTTT. Its protein is CASSRGPNEKLFF.

This clonotype was counted a few times. J is TRBJ1-6 and V is TRBV6-5; D is unclear. The CDR3 runs 14 residues. The germline V gene has CDR1 MNHEY and CDR2 SVGAGI. V gave up 5 bases and J gave up 10 bases, with 15 bases separating them. CDR3 residues: CASSPGWGRSPLHF. CDR3 in DNA: TGTGCCAGCAGTCCCGGGTGGGGTCGGTCACCCCTCCACTTT.

This clonotype has a handful of counts. The chain's CDR3 is CASSLAAGGYTDTQYF. CDR3 bases: TGTGCCAGCAGCTTAGCAGCGGGGGGGTACACAGATACGCAGTATTTT. The chain joins TRBV7-2 to TRBJ2-3; 10 positions match TRBD2. V lost 0 bases, J lost 2 bases, and 2 bases stayed unmatched. The germline gives CDR1 SGHTA, CDR2 FQGNSA. The CDR3 sequence is 16 residues long.

This clonotype was found a few times. This chain's CDR3 is CAISESESNYGYTF. The CDR3 DNA reads TGTGCCATCAGTGAGTCCGAGTCCAACTATGGCTACACCTTC. V gene TRBV10-3 combines with J gene TRBJ1-2; no clear D. CDR3 size: 14 residues. The germline gives CDR1 ENHRY, CDR2 SYGVKD. Trimming took off 0 bases at V and 2 bases at J, with 7 bases between the two ends.

This clonotype showed up just a few times. This sequence joins TRBV12-3 or TRBV12-4 and TRBJ1-5; D is undetermined. V was shortened by 4 bases and J by 7 bases, with 11 bases between the two germline ends. The CDR3 totals 13 residues. The chain's CDR3 is CASSSPGPQPQHF. In DNA form, the CDR3 reads TGTGCCAGCAGTTCCCCGGGTCCACAGCCCCAGCATTTT.

The chain employs TRBV11-1 and TRBJ2-5; D call uncertain. CDR3 size: 13 residues. CDR1 is SGHAT and CDR2 is FQDESV in the germline V gene (reference sequence). V lost 5 bases, J lost 1 base, and 8 bases lay in between. The chain's CDR3 is CASSILRQETQYF. CDR3 in DNA: TGTGCCAGCAGCATCCTTCGCCAAGAGACCCAGTACTTC.

Comments on this clonotype: Compared with germline, one end of the junction differs, possibly owing to a read error. V gene TRBV5-4 combines with J gene TRBJ2-5, with D possibly called TRBD1 or TRBD2 (6 bases each). Germline V gives CDR1 SGHNT, CDR2 YYREEE (reference sequence). The CDR3 sequence is 11 residues long. DNA of the CDR3: TGTGCCAGCAGCTCCTCGGGGGCCGTACTCTTC. Protein: CASSSSGAVLF.

The rearrangement joins TRBV19 to TRBJ1-5; TRBD1 agrees at 8 bases. V shed 6 bases, J shed 2 bases, and the junction held 3 bases outside the gene matches. This CDR3 is built from 14 residues. Germline lookup yields CDR1 LNHDA and CDR2 SQIVND (reference sequence). CDR3 amino acids: CASRDRAGNQPQHF. The CDR3 nucleotides are TGTGCCAGTAGGGACAGGGCGGGCAATCAGCCCCAGCATTTT.

The V and J genes are TRBV15 and TRBJ1-2; D is uncertain. The germline V and J ends were trimmed by 8 bases and 8 bases, with 18 bases remaining between them. Germline assignment: CDR1 LNHNV and CDR2 YYDKDF (reference sequence). This CDR3 has 13 residues. The CDR3 protein is CATRLGGQTGYTF. For the CDR3, the DNA is TGTGCCACCCGCTTAGGCGGGCAGACCGGCTACACCTTC. The variable domain in full, completed from reference TRBV15 and TRBJ1-2, reads DAMVIQNPRYQVTQFGKPVTLSCSQTLNHNVMYWYQQKSSQAPKLLFHYYDKDFNNEADTPDNFQSRRPNTSFCFLDIRSPGLGDTAMYLCATRLGGQTGYTFGSGTRLTVV.

This clonotype was counted many times. This chain uses TRBV5-1 with TRBJ2-5; D is possibly TRBD2 (7 bases). This CDR3 is 15 amino acids long. V was cut by 4 bases and J by 5 bases, with 18 bases left in between. Germline V lookup: CDR1 SGHRS, CDR2 YFSETQ. In nucleotides, the CDR3 is TGCGCCAGCAGCCCGGGGGCGGGGGACTGGGAGACCCAGTACTTC. It codes for CASSPGAGDWETQYF.

This chain links TRBV23-1 with TRBJ2-3; D gene ambiguous. Being an ORF, TRBV23-1 has a function that is uncertain. V lost 7 bases and J lost 10, with 18 bases in between. CDR3 length: 13 residues. CDR3 sequence: CASTQLDERPQYF. The CDR3 bases are TGCGCCAGCACCCAACTGGACGAGAGGCCGCAGTATTTT.

This clonotype has just a few counts. This may arise from a read error, as a much more abundant clone is one base away. V and J are TRBV9 and TRBJ1-5; D not resolved. There are 13 residues in the CDR3. Between the trimmed V and J ends, which lost 0 bases and 5 bases, there was a span of 6 bases. Germline CDR1 SGDLS, CDR2 YYNGEE. CDR3 region: CASSVDGDQPQHF. CDR3 nucleotide sequence: TGTGCCAGCAGCGTAGATGGGGATCAGCCCCAGCATTTT.

CDR3 bases: TGTGCCAGCAGCTTGGGGACAGACACCGAGCAGTACGTC. Its translation is CASSLGTDTEQYV. V gene TRBV7-9 combines with J gene TRBJ2-7; 7 nucleotides agree with TRBD1. J was trimmed by 6 bases and V by 3 bases; bases with no gene match: 5. CDR1 is SEHNR, CDR2 FQNEAQ, per germline (reference sequence). The CDR3 extends over 13 amino acids.